This T cell receptor (beta chain) was identified in a study of T cells expressing NK-cell markers. About the research overall: Underlying the TCR beta repertoires were sorted CD3+CD56+NKG2C+, CD3+CD56+NKG2C- and CD3+CD56-NKG2C+ T cells. Study-level findings and limits: Researchers report these clonotypes also headed the CD3+CD56-NKG2C+ fraction in a handful of donors.

For this clonotype: What it binds is unknown.

TCRdb reprocessed the 5' RACE reads and reports one entry per CDR3 protein, with no DNA. Its table lists some 280,000 distinct CDR3 sequences. Germline V gives CDR1 SGHDT, CDR2 YYEEEE. The CDR3 has 13 residues. The chain recombines TRBV5-6 with TRBJ2-2. The sequence was obtained from a man younger than 30 in good health. The sequenced material came from blood T cells: a sorted CD56 or NKG2C T cell subset, CD4+ or CD8+ T cells, or bulk PBMC T cells (not recorded which). CDR3 protein: CASSYKVLGELFF.